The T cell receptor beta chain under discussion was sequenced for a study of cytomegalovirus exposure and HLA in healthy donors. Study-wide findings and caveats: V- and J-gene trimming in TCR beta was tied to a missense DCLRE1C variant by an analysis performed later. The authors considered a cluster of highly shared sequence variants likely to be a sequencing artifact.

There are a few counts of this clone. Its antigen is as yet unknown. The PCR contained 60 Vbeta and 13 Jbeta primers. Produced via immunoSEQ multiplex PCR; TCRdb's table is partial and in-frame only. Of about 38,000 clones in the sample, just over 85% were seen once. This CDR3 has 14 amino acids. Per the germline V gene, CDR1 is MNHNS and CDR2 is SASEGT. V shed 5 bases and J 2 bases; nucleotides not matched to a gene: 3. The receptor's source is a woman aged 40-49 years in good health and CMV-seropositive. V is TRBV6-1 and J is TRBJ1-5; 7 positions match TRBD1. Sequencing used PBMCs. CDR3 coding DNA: TGTGCCAGCAGTTCCACAGGGGGCAATCAGCCCCAGCATTTT. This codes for CASSSTGGNQPQHF.